Shown below are 3 T cell receptor beta chains from a single sample sequenced in a study of cytomegalovirus exposure and HLA in healthy donors. This PCR relied on a set of 60 Vbeta primers and 13 Jbeta primers. Using immunoSEQ multiplex PCR, the repertoire was profiled, and TCRdb retains in-frame clones only, with some absent. Among some 140,000 clones listed, about three quarters were seen once. Sample: PBMCs. These receptors all stem from a middle-aged woman in good health and CMV-seronegative.

This clone occurred a few times. This chain links TRBV6-5 with TRBJ2-5; weak D call: TRBD2 (7 bases). The CDR3 contains 11 residues. Trimming took off 8 bases at V and 7 bases at J, with 11 bases between the two ends. Germline assignment: CDR1 MNHEY and CDR2 SVGAGI. CDR3 DNA sequence: TGTGCCAGCGGGGGGGCAGGGACCCAGTACTTC. It translates to CASGGAGTQYF.

The chain combines TRBV19 with TRBJ1-5; 11 nucleotides line up with TRBD1. Germline lookup yields CDR1 LNHDA and CDR2 SQIVND (reference sequence). V trimming: 3 bases; J trimming: 7 bases; junction bases outside the gene matches: 8. The length of the CDR3 is 16 residues. The CDR3 DNA sequence: TGTGCCAGTAGTATCCCCGGACAGGGGGCCCGGCAGCCCCAGCATTTT. Encoded protein: CASSIPGQGARQPQHF.

The chain links TRBV5-1 to TRBJ2-3; 7 bases are shared with TRBD2. Per germline, CDR1 SGHRS and CDR2 YFSETQ. V dropped 4 bases and J dropped 3; count of bases not matched to a gene: 17. The CDR3 is made up of 18 amino acids. CDR3 region: CASSPASPSGSFTDTQYF. The CDR3 bases are TGCGCCAGCAGCCCGGCCTCTCCTAGCGGAAGTTTTACAGATACGCAGTATTTT.